This T cell receptor (beta chain) came from a study of radiation and T cells in renal cell carcinoma. Study-wide context: Nephrectomy followed 15 Gy stereotactic body radiation by 4 weeks. Study-wide results and limits: Pretreatment tumor biopsies were lacking, so baseline clonotypes are unknown. From baseline, blood top tumor clonotypes peaked at 2 weeks post-radiation.

To note about this clone: The target antigen is unknown.

Germline trimming cut 4 bases from V and 2 bases from J; bases unmatched to any gene: 5. The germline gives CDR1 LNHDA, CDR2 SQIVND (reference sequence). This CDR3 has 14 amino acids. This sample's time point: baseline pretreatment blood. Specified treatment: 15 Gy SBRT to primary tumor, nephrectomy 4 weeks later. After SBRT, blood was collected at 2 and 4 weeks, plus baseline. The assay was immunoSEQ multiplex PCR, and TCRdb's table has in-frame clones only and misses some. Among about 95,000 clones listed, 75% to 90% were seen once. This chain uses TRBV19 with TRBJ2-7; TRBD2 aligns across 7 bases. The specimen comprised blood, sampled from a patient whose treatment included radiotherapy and nephrectomy. This clonotype was obtained from a man aged 45-60 years with renal cell carcinoma. The CDR3 nucleotides are TGTGCCAGTAGTACACTAGCGCCTACCTACGAGCAGTACTTC. It is translated as CASSTLAPTYEQYF.